Below, 9 T cell receptor beta chains from the same sample are listed, as sequenced in a study of blood T cell repertoires in COVID-19. Using immunoSEQ multiplex PCR, the repertoire was profiled, and TCRdb retains in-frame clones only, with some absent. Of some 96,000 clones detected, about 77% appear once; the ten largest clones hold around an eighth. Sequenced material: peripheral blood. The origin of the receptors is a woman in her 70s with acute or convalescent COVID-19.

V usage is TRBV9 and J usage is TRBJ2-1; 9 bases map to TRBD2. J was trimmed by 0 bases and V by 2 bases; bases with no gene match: 0. This CDR3 is 15 amino acids long. Germline assignment: CDR1 SGDLS and CDR2 YYNGEE. The CDR3 sequence is CASSVSGGSYNEQFF. The CDR3 DNA reads as TGTGCCAGCAGCGTTAGCGGGGGCTCCTACAATGAGCAGTTCTTC.

The V and J genes are TRBV6-5 and TRBJ1-1; D might be TRBD1 (5 bases). Trimming took 5 bases from V and 3 from J, leaving 10 bases between them. CDR1 is MNHEY, CDR2 SVGAGI, per germline. The CDR3 runs to 13 residues. CDR3 nucleotides: TGTGCCAGCAGTCCGGCGGGGGACACTGAAGCTTTCTTT. This sequence encodes CASSPAGDTEAFF.

The rearrangement uses TRBV28 and TRBJ1-1; D is unresolved. The CDR3 spans 12 residues. V lost 5 bases to trimming and J lost 1 base, with 5 bases between them. Germline V gene data show CDR1 as MDHEN and CDR2 as SYDVKM. CDR3 coding DNA: TGTGCCAGCAGTCGGGGGAACACTGAAGCTTTCTTT. This encodes CASSRGNTEAFF.

This clone was picked up a small number of times. V usage is TRBV6-5 and J usage is TRBJ2-3, with D possibly being TRBD1 (6 bases). Germline CDR1 reads MNHEY; CDR2 reads SVGAGI. The CDR3 loop spans 11 amino acids. V lost 5 bases and J 10 bases, leaving 10 bases between the germline ends. The CDR3 DNA is TGTGCCAGCAGTCATAAGGGGGCGCAGTATTTT. This encodes CASSHKGAQYF.

This chain joins TRBV5-1 and TRBJ1-3, with D unresolved. The CDR3 spans 16 residues. Trimming took off 0 bases at V and 4 bases at J, with 14 bases between the two ends. Germline V gene lookup returns CDR1 SGHRS and CDR2 YFSETQ. The CDR3 DNA reads TGCGCCAGCAGCTTGGATGTGGGAGGCCAAGGAAACACCATATATTTT. This encodes CASSLDVGGQGNTIYF.

This chain uses TRBV19 with TRBJ1-2; 8 bases agree with TRBD1. Germline V lookup: CDR1 LNHDA, CDR2 SQIVND (reference sequence). The CDR3 loop spans 15 amino acids. Trimming cost V 6 bases and J 1 base; bases outside gene matches: 7. CDR3 in DNA: TGTGCCAGTAGCCCTCGACAGGGGATTAACTATGGCTACACCTTC. It is translated as CASSPRQGINYGYTF. Full variable domain (missing parts from reference TRBV19 and TRBJ1-2): DGGITQSPKYLFRKEGQNVTLSCEQNLNHDAMYWYRQDPGQGLRLIYYSQIVNDFQKGDIAEGYSVSREKKESFPLTVTSAQKNPTAFYLCASSPRQGINYGYTFGSGTRLTVV.

The chain combines TRBV24-1 with TRBJ1-5, with a possible D match to TRBD1 (5 bases). CDR1 and CDR2 from the germline V gene are KGHDR and SFDVKD. Trimming left V 7 bases short and J 4 bases short, with 10 bases between. The CDR3 loop spans 13 amino acids. The CDR3 DNA reads TGTGCCACCAGCCCTCGGGGGAATCAGCCCCAGCATTTT. Protein: CATSPRGNQPQHF.

The CDR3 sequence: CASSWGGGEGTDTQYF. The CDR3 DNA sequence: TGTGCCAGCAGCTGGGGTGGAGGGGAGGGCACAGATACGCAGTATTTT. This chain links TRBV5-5 with TRBJ2-3; TRBD2 is a possible D gene (6 bases). The length of the CDR3 is 16 residues. Trimming stripped 3 bases from V and 1 base from J, with 15 bases between. Germline V gene data show CDR1 as SGHKS and CDR2 as YYEKEE (reference sequence).

The chain employs TRBV12-5 and TRBJ1-5, with D possibly matching TRBD1 (6 bases). The CDR3 runs to 15 residues. V was shortened by 5 bases and J by 2 bases, with 13 bases between the two germline ends. CDR1 and CDR2 from the germline V gene are LGHNT and FRNRAP. CDR3: CASGTGMVGNQPQHF. In DNA, the CDR3 is TGTGCTAGTGGTACAGGGATGGTAGGCAATCAGCCCCAGCATTTT. Based on the CDR3 plus reference TRBV12-5 and TRBJ1-5, the full variable domain is DARVTQTPRHKVTEMGQEVTMRCQPILGHNTVFWYRQTMMQGLELLAYFRNRAPLDDSGMPKDRFSAEMPDATLATLKIQPSEPRDSAVYFCASGTGMVGNQPQHFGDGTRLSIL.